This is a list of T cell receptor beta chains from one sample in a study of blood T cell repertoires in COVID-19. The data were produced by immunoSEQ multiplex PCR, yet TCRdb's version contains in-frame clones alone and is incomplete. This table holds around 190,000 clones, roughly 84% found once. Sequencing used PBMCs or T cells enriched from blood (not recorded which). Receptors originate from a woman aged 25-40 years who had been exposed to COVID-19. The CDR3 runs from the conserved cysteine through the conserved F or W. Each record gives: CDR3 length, D gene, J gene, V gene, clone size, CDR3 DNA, CDR3 protein. D genes are given only for firm matches. The size of a clone is reported for some rows only, either as once, few or many, or as a class for expanded clones.

CDR3 length: 15; D gene: TRBD2; J gene: TRBJ2-3; V gene: TRBV7-3; clone size: .; CDR3 DNA: TGTGCCAGCAGCTCCACGGGGGGGCTCTCAGATACGCAGTATTTT; CDR3 protein: CASSSTGGLSDTQYF
CDR3 length: 17; D gene: TRBD2; J gene: TRBJ2-1; V gene: TRBV7-2; clone size: .; CDR3 DNA: TGTGCCAGCGCGGTGGCTAGCGGGGCAAGCTCCTACAATGAGCAGTTCTTC; CDR3 protein: CASAVASGASSYNEQFF
CDR3 length: 14; D gene: .; J gene: TRBJ1-1; V gene: TRBV6-5; clone size: .; CDR3 DNA: TGTGCCAGCAGTTACTCCACAGCGAACACTGAAGCTTTCTTT; CDR3 protein: CASSYSTANTEAFF
CDR3 length: 14; D gene: .; J gene: TRBJ1-1; V gene: TRBV7-8; clone size: .; CDR3 DNA: TGTGCCAGCAGCTTAAGTGGGACATTAATTGAAGCTTTCTTT; CDR3 protein: CASSLSGTLIEAFF
CDR3 length: 14; D gene: .; J gene: TRBJ2-7; V gene: TRBV4-2; clone size: .; CDR3 DNA: TGTGCCAGCAGCCAAAGGGGGGGGGCCTACGAGCAGTACTTC; CDR3 protein: CASSQRGGAYEQYF
CDR3 length: 13; D gene: TRBD1; J gene: TRBJ1-2; V gene: TRBV5-6; clone size: .; CDR3 DNA: TGTGCCAGCAGACCACAGGGGTCGGGCGGCTACACCTTC; CDR3 protein: CASRPQGSGGYTF
CDR3 length: 17; D gene: .; J gene: TRBJ2-7; V gene: TRBV11-2; clone size: .; CDR3 DNA: TGTGCCAGCAGCTTAGATGCCGGTCAATTACTCACCTACGAGCAGTACTTC; CDR3 protein: CASSLDAGQLLTYEQYF
CDR3 length: 18; D gene: TRBD1; J gene: TRBJ2-7; V gene: TRBV4-3; clone size: once; CDR3 DNA: TGCGCCAGCAGCCAAGACCTCTCCGGGACAGGGACCTCCTACGAGCAGTACTTC; CDR3 protein: CASSQDLSGTGTSYEQYF
CDR3 length: 15; D gene: TRBD1; J gene: TRBJ1-2; V gene: TRBV29-1; clone size: .; CDR3 DNA: TGCAGCGTCGAAAGGACAGGGGATACTAACTATGGCTACACCTTC; CDR3 protein: CSVERTGDTNYGYTF
CDR3 length: 15; D gene: TRBD2; J gene: TRBJ2-7; V gene: TRBV5-1; clone size: .; CDR3 DNA: TGCGCCAGCAGCTTGGGTCTAGCGGGGACCTACGAGCAGTACTTC; CDR3 protein: CASSLGLAGTYEQYF
CDR3 length: 14; D gene: .; J gene: TRBJ2-7; V gene: TRBV11-2; clone size: .; CDR3 DNA: TGTGCCAGCAGCTTAGGAGTAAAAGGAGGCGAGCAGTACTTC; CDR3 protein: CASSLGVKGGEQYF
CDR3 length: 15; D gene: TRBD1; J gene: TRBJ1-1; V gene: TRBV6-2/TRBV6-3; clone size: few; CDR3 DNA: TGTGCCAGCAGTAACTTCGACAGGGGGGACACTGAAGCTTTCTTT; CDR3 protein: CASSNFDRGDTEAFF
CDR3 length: 14; D gene: .; J gene: TRBJ2-7; V gene: TRBV7-6; clone size: .; CDR3 DNA: TGTGCCAGCAGCTTAAACCAGGGTTCCTACGAGCAGTACTTC; CDR3 protein: CASSLNQGSYEQYF
CDR3 length: 18; D gene: .; J gene: TRBJ1-2; V gene: TRBV2; clone size: .; CDR3 DNA: TGTGCCAGCAGTGACCCCCGGGACACCTCATTTCCTAACTATGGCTACACCTTC; CDR3 protein: CASSDPRDTSFPNYGYTF
CDR3 length: 14; D gene: .; J gene: TRBJ2-5; V gene: TRBV15; clone size: once; CDR3 DNA: TGTGCCACCAGCATATCGGACAGTCAAGAGACCCAGTACTTC; CDR3 protein: CATSISDSQETQYF
CDR3 length: 13; D gene: TRBD2; J gene: TRBJ2-2; V gene: TRBV30; clone size: .; CDR3 DNA: TGTGCCTTCGGACTAGCCGTGCCCGGGGAGCTGTTTTTT; CDR3 protein: CAFGLAVPGELFF
CDR3 length: 15; D gene: .; J gene: TRBJ1-1; V gene: TRBV5-1; clone size: .; CDR3 DNA: TGCGCCAGCAGCTTGGACGAGGGGAGGAGCACTGAAGCTTTCTTT; CDR3 protein: CASSLDEGRSTEAFF
CDR3 length: 13; D gene: .; J gene: TRBJ1-3; V gene: TRBV19; clone size: .; CDR3 DNA: TGTGCCAGTAGTATGCAGGCTGGAAACACCATATATTTT; CDR3 protein: CASSMQAGNTIYF
CDR3 length: 16; D gene: .; J gene: TRBJ2-2; V gene: TRBV6-2/TRBV6-3; clone size: .; CDR3 DNA: TGTGCCAGCAGCCGGATTGGACAGTCGAACACCGGGGAGCTGTTTTTT; CDR3 protein: CASSRIGQSNTGELFF
CDR3 length: 15; D gene: .; J gene: TRBJ1-3; V gene: TRBV2; clone size: .; CDR3 DNA: TGTGCCAGCTCTTTCTACGGGGGCTCTGGAAACACCATATATTTT; CDR3 protein: CASSFYGGSGNTIYF
CDR3 length: 15; D gene: TRBD1; J gene: TRBJ1-2; V gene: TRBV6-5; clone size: .; CDR3 DNA: TGTGCCAGCAGAGTTCCTACAGGGGGCGCGGGGGGCTACACCTTC; CDR3 protein: CASRVPTGGAGGYTF
CDR3 length: 18; D gene: .; J gene: TRBJ2-7; V gene: TRBV12-5; clone size: .; CDR3 DNA: TGTGCTAGTGGTTTGGTAAAGTCAGGGTCCCCCTTTTTCTACGAGCAGTACTTC; CDR3 protein: CASGLVKSGSPFFYEQYF
CDR3 length: 16; D gene: .; J gene: TRBJ1-6; V gene: TRBV6-5; clone size: .; CDR3 DNA: TGTGCCAGCAGTTCCGCGGGGGGCTCCTATAATTCACCCCTCCACTTT; CDR3 protein: CASSSAGGSYNSPLHF
CDR3 length: 15; D gene: .; J gene: TRBJ1-1; V gene: TRBV5-1; clone size: .; CDR3 DNA: TGCGCCAGCAGCTTGGTAGGGGCCCTGAACACTGAAGCTTTCTTT; CDR3 protein: CASSLVGALNTEAFF
CDR3 length: 15; D gene: .; J gene: TRBJ1-5; V gene: TRBV15; clone size: .; CDR3 DNA: TGTGCCACCAGCAGAGATCCTTCCGGGGAGTGGCCCCAGCATTTT; CDR3 protein: CATSRDPSGEWPQHF
CDR3 length: 15; D gene: TRBD1; J gene: TRBJ2-5; V gene: TRBV5-4; clone size: .; CDR3 DNA: TGTGCCAGCAGCTCCAAAGACAGGGCCCAAGAGACCCAGTACTTC; CDR3 protein: CASSSKDRAQETQYF
CDR3 length: 14; D gene: .; J gene: TRBJ1-5; V gene: TRBV11-2; clone size: many; CDR3 DNA: TGTGCCAGCAGCACGACCGGCGGGGATCAGCCCCAGCATTTT; CDR3 protein: CASSTTGGDQPQHF
CDR3 length: 14; D gene: TRBD1; J gene: TRBJ2-7; V gene: TRBV4-2; clone size: once; CDR3 DNA: TGTGCCAGCAGCTCCCGACAGGGGGCTAACGAGCAGTACTTC; CDR3 protein: CASSSRQGANEQYF
CDR3 length: 16; D gene: .; J gene: TRBJ2-1; V gene: TRBV3-1/TRBV3-2; clone size: .; CDR3 DNA: TGTGCCAGCAGCCAAGTAGGTAGCGGACCTAGGGATGAGCAGTTCTTC; CDR3 protein: CASSQVGSGPRDEQFF
CDR3 length: 16; D gene: .; J gene: TRBJ2-1; V gene: TRBV9; clone size: .; CDR3 DNA: TGTGCCAGCAGCGCGGCGGACAGCCCCGGCTTTGATGAGCAGTTCTTC; CDR3 protein: CASSAADSPGFDEQFF
CDR3 length: 14; D gene: TRBD2; J gene: TRBJ2-7; V gene: TRBV5-1; clone size: .; CDR3 DNA: TGCGCCAGCAGCAACTCCGGGACTAGCTACGAGCAGTACTTC; CDR3 protein: CASSNSGTSYEQYF
CDR3 length: 14; D gene: .; J gene: TRBJ2-2; V gene: TRBV24-1; clone size: .; CDR3 DNA: TGTGCCACCAGTGAAACAGGGCTTGCCGGGGAGCTGTTTTTT; CDR3 protein: CATSETGLAGELFF
CDR3 length: 13; D gene: .; J gene: TRBJ1-5; V gene: TRBV14; clone size: .; CDR3 DNA: TGTGCCAGCAGCCAAGAACGAGGTCAGCCCCAGCATTTT; CDR3 protein: CASSQERGQPQHF
CDR3 length: 15; D gene: TRBD1; J gene: TRBJ2-7; V gene: TRBV4-3; clone size: once; CDR3 DNA: TGCGCCAGCAGCGCCGGACAGGGGAGGGTCTACGAGCAGTACTTC; CDR3 protein: CASSAGQGRVYEQYF
CDR3 length: 14; D gene: TRBD1; J gene: TRBJ2-3; V gene: TRBV18; clone size: .; CDR3 DNA: TGTGCCAGCTCCCCGGACAGGTACACAGATACGCAGTATTTT; CDR3 protein: CASSPDRYTDTQYF
CDR3 length: 14; D gene: TRBD1; J gene: TRBJ1-2; V gene: TRBV30; clone size: .; CDR3 DNA: TGTGCCTGGAGACAGGGGGCGATCTTACTGGGCTACACCTTC; CDR3 protein: CAWRQGAILLGYTF
CDR3 length: 13; D gene: .; J gene: TRBJ2-7; V gene: TRBV2; clone size: few; CDR3 DNA: TGTGCCAGCAACAGGGAATACTCCTACGAGCAGTACTTC; CDR3 protein: CASNREYSYEQYF
CDR3 length: 15; D gene: TRBD1; J gene: TRBJ1-3; V gene: TRBV9; clone size: .; CDR3 DNA: TGTGCCAGCAGCGCGGGACAGAGCTCTGGAAACACCATATATTTT; CDR3 protein: CASSAGQSSGNTIYF
CDR3 length: 15; D gene: .; J gene: TRBJ1-3; V gene: TRBV20-1; clone size: few; CDR3 DNA: TGCAGTGCTAGTAACCAGGAAACCTCTGGAAACACCATATATTTT; CDR3 protein: CSASNQETSGNTIYF
CDR3 length: 14; D gene: TRBD1; J gene: TRBJ1-1; V gene: TRBV19; clone size: .; CDR3 DNA: TGTGCCAGTAGTGTACAGGGGCCGAACACTGAAGCTTTCTTT; CDR3 protein: CASSVQGPNTEAFF
CDR3 length: 14; D gene: TRBD1; J gene: TRBJ2-7; V gene: TRBV13; clone size: .; CDR3 DNA: TGTGCCAGCAGCTTGGGCAGGGGGCAGGACGAGCAGTACTTC; CDR3 protein: CASSLGRGQDEQYF
CDR3 length: 15; D gene: .; J gene: TRBJ1-6; V gene: TRBV2; clone size: .; CDR3 DNA: TGTGCCAGCAGTAGAGGCGAGGGAGGTTATTCACCCCTCCACTTT; CDR3 protein: CASSRGEGGYSPLHF
CDR3 length: 15; D gene: TRBD2; J gene: TRBJ2-1; V gene: TRBV11-2; clone size: .; CDR3 DNA: TGTGCCAGCAGCTTATGGGCTAGCGGGGGACCGGAGCAGTTCTTC; CDR3 protein: CASSLWASGGPEQFF
CDR3 length: 15; D gene: .; J gene: TRBJ1-5; V gene: TRBV5-6; clone size: .; CDR3 DNA: TGTGCCAGCAGCCGACGGGGATATAGCAATCAGCCCCAGCATTTT; CDR3 protein: CASSRRGYSNQPQHF
CDR3 length: 16; D gene: .; J gene: TRBJ1-1; V gene: TRBV5-6; clone size: .; CDR3 DNA: TGTGCCAGCAGCGACAAATTTAGGGGGAACCTAGCCGAAGCTTTCTTT; CDR3 protein: CASSDKFRGNLAEAFF
CDR3 length: 14; D gene: .; J gene: TRBJ2-3; V gene: TRBV19; clone size: .; CDR3 DNA: TGTGCCAGTAGTCCTTTTTCGGGGTCGGATACGCAGTATTTT; CDR3 protein: CASSPFSGSDTQYF
CDR3 length: 15; D gene: TRBD1; J gene: TRBJ2-7; V gene: TRBV18; clone size: .; CDR3 DNA: TGTGCCAGCTCATCGACAGGGGGCTACAACTACGAGCAGTACTTC; CDR3 protein: CASSSTGGYNYEQYF
CDR3 length: 14; D gene: .; J gene: TRBJ1-4; V gene: TRBV3-1/TRBV3-2; clone size: .; CDR3 DNA: TGTGCCAGCAGTCCAGGGGCAGGCCATGAAAAACTGTTTTTT; CDR3 protein: CASSPGAGHEKLFF
CDR3 length: 15; D gene: TRBD1; J gene: TRBJ1-3; V gene: TRBV5-1; clone size: .; CDR3 DNA: TGCGCCAGCAGCGTGGGACAGATCTCTGGAAACACCATATATTTT; CDR3 protein: CASSVGQISGNTIYF
CDR3 length: 13; D gene: .; J gene: TRBJ1-1; V gene: TRBV19; clone size: .; CDR3 DNA: TGTGCCAGTAGGCTGTTTCGGGACACTGAAGCTTTCTTT; CDR3 protein: CASRLFRDTEAFF